The 26 T cell receptor beta chains given below trace back to one sample, sequenced in a study of blood T cells in healthy people across ages. Primers used in a second PCR of about 7 to 11 cycles were a sample-barcoded 5' primer and a J-beta primer mix. In TCRdb, the 5' RACE reads were re-called with MiXCR into one record per CDR3 protein. The sample consists of about 1.1 million distinct CDR3 sequences, 35% to 40% of them appearing once. Input material: blood. These receptors all stem from a young man in good health.

The rearrangement joins TRBV2 to TRBJ1-3, with a weak D call TRBD1 (5 bases). The CDR3 covers 12 residues. Germline-derived CDR1 and CDR2 are SNHLY and FYNNEI. V lost 7 bases and J 8 bases, leaving 12 bases between the germline ends. The DNA for the CDR3 is TGTGCCAGCACCACGCCGGGGGACACCATATATTTT. Encoded protein: CASTTPGDTIYF.

This chain connects TRBV7-2 to TRBJ1-6; TRBD1 is a possible D gene (5 bases). Germline CDR1 SGHTA, CDR2 FQGNSA. The length of the CDR3 is 20 residues. V was shortened by 5 bases and J by 0 bases, with 23 bases between the two germline ends. The CDR3 region is CASSPTFGAVQSSYNSPLHF. The CDR3 DNA is TGTGCCAGCAGCCCTACATTTGGGGCCGTTCAGAGCTCCTATAATTCACCCCTCCACTTT.

The sample holds a few counts of this clonotype. The genes are TRBV20-1 and TRBJ1-1; unclear D gene. Trimming left V 5 bases short and J 1 base short, with 11 bases between. CDR1 DFQATT and CDR2 SNEGSKA come from the germline V gene (reference sequence). The CDR3 is made up of 13 amino acids. CDR3 coding DNA: TGCAGTGCTGCCCAGAGCGGGAACACTGAAGCTTTCTTT. It codes for CSAAQSGNTEAFF.

This clonotype was counted once. The CDR3: CASSLSGTGAGNTIYF. CDR3 DNA: TGTGCCAGCAGCTTATCCGGGACAGGGGCTGGAAACACCATATATTTT. The rearrangement uses TRBV7-2 and TRBJ1-3; 10 nucleotides match TRBD1. J was trimmed by 2 bases and V by 2 bases; bases with no gene match: 3. CDR1 SGHTA and CDR2 FQGNSA come from the germline V gene. The CDR3 runs to 16 residues.

This clonotype was counted a few times. The chain employs TRBV10-3 and TRBJ2-7; TRBD2 matches at 7 bases. Trimming cost V 6 bases and J 3 bases; bases outside gene matches: 14. The CDR3 has 16 amino acids. Germline V gene lookup returns CDR1 ENHRY and CDR2 SYGVKD. As DNA, the CDR3 is TGTGCCATCAGCCCGAGTTTAGGCGGGGGAGTCTACGAGCAGTACTTC. Its translation: CAISPSLGGGVYEQYF.

This chain connects TRBV21-1 to TRBJ2-1; the table's D call, TRBD1, has no DNA check behind it. The J call is doubtful: the DNA matches TRBJ2-7 better. TRBV21-1 is flagged as a pseudogene. The CDR3 is 21 residues long. CDR3 sequence: CASSKVCINGHEGGNYNEQYF. The CDR3 DNA follows: TGTGCCAGCAGCAAAGTCTGTATAAATGGACACGAAGGGGGAAACTACAATGAGCAGTACTTC.

This clonotype was seen more than once but under ten times. The chain is built from TRBV12-3 or TRBV12-4 and TRBJ2-5, with D hard to call. The CDR3 totals 13 residues. Between the trimmed V and J ends, which lost 6 bases and 2 bases, there was a span of 10 bases. This CDR3 reads CASRASVQETQYF. CDR3 bases: TGTGCCAGCAGGGCCTCAGTGCAAGAGACCCAGTACTTC.

This chain connects TRBV7-8 to TRBJ2-3, with 12 bases fitting TRBD1. Germline trimming cut 5 bases from V and 4 bases from J; bases unmatched to any gene: 4. CDR1 SGHVS and CDR2 FQNEAQ come from the germline V gene. The CDR3 sequence is 15 residues long. DNA of the CDR3: TGTGCCAGCAGCAAGGGACAGGGGGCGTCAGATACGCAGTATTTT. Protein sequence: CASSKGQGASDTQYF.

The chain recombines TRBV2 with TRBJ1-2; D is unclear. The V gene's germline CDR1 is SNHLY and CDR2 FYNNEI. The CDR3 has 11 amino acids. V was shortened by 1 base and J by 12 bases, with 9 bases between the two germline ends. CDR3 DNA: TGTGCCAGCAGTGAAGGCCTGGCCGACACCTTC. Translation: CASSEGLADTF.

J is TRBJ2-1 and V is TRBV12-3 or TRBV12-4; no clear D gene. CDR3 size: 14 residues. V was clipped by 5 bases and J by 5 bases, with 13 bases between them. The CDR3 loop reads CASSPQTHNNEQFF. As DNA, the CDR3 is TGTGCCAGCAGTCCCCAGACTCATAACAATGAGCAGTTCTTC.

This clonotype was recorded at least ten times. This chain uses TRBV29-1 with TRBJ1-2; D unclear. CDR1 is SQVTM and CDR2 is ANQGSEA in the germline V gene. The length of the CDR3 is 12 residues. Trimming left V 2 bases short and J 7 bases short, with 11 bases between. The CDR3 is CSVETSTSGYTF. The CDR3 DNA sequence: TGCAGCGTTGAAACTTCAACCTCTGGCTACACCTTC.

This clonotype has only a few counts. V and J are TRBV10-3 and TRBJ2-3; 7 bases align to TRBD2. The CDR3 covers 16 residues. The V segment lost 6 bases and the J segment 1 base; nucleotides outside the gene matches: 10. The V gene's germline CDR1 is ENHRY and CDR2 SYGVKD. DNA of the CDR3: TGTGCCATCAGCGTCCAAACTGGGGGGGGCACAGATACGCAGTATTTT. It encodes CAISVQTGGGTDTQYF.

The gene calls are TRBV6-5 and TRBJ1-5; 7 bases line up with TRBD1. V lost 6 bases and J lost 2; bases outside the gene matches: 7. The CDR3 contains 15 residues. Germline CDR1 reads MNHEY; CDR2 reads SVGAGI. The CDR3 DNA reads TGTGCCAGCAGACCAGGGGGAAGGGGCAATCAGCCCCAGCATTTT. Its translation: CASRPGGRGNQPQHF.

The chain uses TRBV4-3 and TRBJ1-6, with 7 positions matching TRBD1. Germline values: CDR1 LGHNA, CDR2 YSLEER. The CDR3 spans 17 residues. V shed 1 base and J 5 bases; nucleotides not matched to a gene: 8. The CDR3 nucleotides read TGCGCCAGCAGCCAAGTTCCAGGACAGGCCGATAATTCACCCCTCCACTTT. This sequence encodes CASSQVPGQADNSPLHF.

With respect to this clonotype: A read error may explain this, as a much larger clone is one base away. V usage is TRBV12-3 or TRBV12-4 and J usage is TRBJ2-1, with TRBD2 matching over 8 bases. This CDR3 region has 14 residues. The CDR3 nucleotides are TGTGCCAGCAGTCCCGGACTAGCCTACAATGGGCAGTTCTTC. As protein: CASSPGLAYNGQFF.

The gene calls are TRBV20-1 and TRBJ2-3, with a weak D call TRBD2 (5 bases). The germline V and J ends were trimmed by 3 bases and 1 base, with 11 bases remaining between them. CDR3 length equals 14 residues. CDR1 is DFQATT, CDR2 SNEGSKA, per germline (reference sequence). The CDR3: CSASLAGGTDTQYF. The DNA for the CDR3 is TGCAGTGCTAGCCTAGCTGGGGGCACAGATACGCAGTATTTT.

This clonotype was counted only a few times. The chain carries TRBV3-1 and TRBJ2-5, with 11 bases fitting TRBD1. This CDR3 has 16 amino acids. Germline values: CDR1 LGHDT, CDR2 YNNKEL (reference sequence). The V segment lost 3 bases and the J segment 7 bases; nucleotides outside the gene matches: 10. CDR3 sequence (DNA): TGTGCCAGCAGCCATCTGGGACAGGGGGTCTCTAGGACCCAGTACTTC. Amino acid sequence: CASSHLGQGVSRTQYF.

This clonotype was seen only a few times. The chain employs TRBV12-3 or TRBV12-4 and TRBJ2-2; D may be TRBD1 (6 bases). Trimming pared 8 bases from V and 6 bases from J, leaving 16 bases between. The CDR3 extends over 14 amino acids. CDR3: CASESKGDPGELFF. The CDR3 nucleotides are TGTGCCAGCGAGTCCAAGGGGGATCCCGGGGAGCTGTTTTTT.

This clonotype was picked up a small number of times. The chain recombines TRBV5-1 with TRBJ2-1, with 10 bases that match TRBD1. CDR3 length: 16 amino acids. Germline V gene sequence: CDR1 SGHRS, CDR2 YFSETQ. V shed 4 bases and J 8 bases; nucleotides not matched to a gene: 12. This CDR3 is CASSRDGGQGFDEQFF. The CDR3 DNA is TGCGCCAGCAGCCGGGATGGGGGACAGGGGTTCGATGAGCAGTTCTTC. Full variable domain (missing parts from reference TRBV5-1 and TRBJ2-1): KAGVTQTPRYLIKTRGQQVTLSCSPISGHRSVSWYQQTPGQGLQFLFEYFSETQRNKGNFPGRFSGRQFSNSRSEMNVSTLELGDSALYLCASSRDGGQGFDEQFFGPGTRLTVL.

The gene calls are TRBV20-1 and TRBJ2-4, with a weak D call TRBD1 (6 bases). The V gene lost 4 bases and the J gene lost 1 base, with 14 bases spanning the gap. CDR1 is DFQATT and CDR2 is SNEGSKA in the germline V gene (reference sequence). This CDR3 is 15 amino acids long. CDR3 in amino acids: CSAKKQGMAKNIQYF. CDR3 bases: TGCAGTGCTAAAAAACAGGGAATGGCCAAAAACATTCAGTACTTC.

This clonotype showed up many times. The genes are TRBV20-1 and TRBJ2-1; TRBD2 matches 7 bases. This CDR3 has 14 residues. Germline CDR1 is DFQATT and CDR2 is SNEGSKA (reference sequence). With V trimmed by 6 bases and J by 4 bases, 9 bases remained unmatched. The CDR3 nucleotides are TGCAGTGCACGGAAGAGCGGGGAGTACAATGAGCAGTTCTTC. Translating it yields CSARKSGEYNEQFF.

V gene TRBV6-5 combines with J gene TRBJ2-7; 7 bases fit TRBD1. Losses at the gene ends were 2 bases for V and 3 bases for J; bases not matched to a gene: 7. In germline, CDR1 is MNHEY, CDR2 SVGAGI. This CDR3 has 15 residues. The CDR3 DNA reads TGTGCCAGCAGTTACCGGGACAGAGGAATCTACGAGCAGTACTTC. It translates to CASSYRDRGIYEQYF.

This clonotype has a handful of counts. This chain uses TRBV20-1 with TRBJ1-5; D remains unclear. CDR1 is DFQATT and CDR2 is SNEGSKA in the germline V gene (reference sequence). Between the trimmed V and J ends, which lost 8 bases and 0 bases, there was a span of 17 bases. This CDR3 is built from 15 residues. The CDR3, as DNA: TGCAGTACCATAGATCGACCCGGTAGCAATCAGCCCCAGCATTTT. Translating gives CSTIDRPGSNQPQHF.

This clonotype was detected a few times. The chain carries TRBV7-3 and TRBJ1-5, with 8 nucleotides matching TRBD1. V lost 1 base to trimming and J lost 4 bases; unmatched junction nucleotides: 12. Germline V gene lookup returns CDR1 SGHTA and CDR2 FQGTGA. The CDR3 length is 18 residues. CDR3 in amino acids: CASSLKWKDRAPNQPQHF. DNA of the CDR3: TGTGCCAGCAGCTTAAAGTGGAAGGACAGGGCACCTAATCAGCCCCAGCATTTT.

V and J are TRBV20-1 and TRBJ1-1; no firm D call. Germline CDR1 is DFQATT and CDR2 is SNEGSKA (reference sequence). Trimming stripped 6 bases from V and 4 bases from J, with 15 bases between. This CDR3 has 13 residues. CDR3 in amino acids: CSAAEALVTEAFF. CDR3 sequence (DNA): TGCAGTGCAGCAGAAGCCCTCGTCACTGAAGCTTTCTTT.

The chain joins TRBV7-9 to TRBJ2-3; D is unclear. In germline, CDR1 is SEHNR, CDR2 FQNEAQ (reference sequence). This CDR3 has 13 amino acids. V lost 1 base, J lost 5 bases, and 7 bases lay in between. The CDR3 DNA reads TGTGCCAGCAGCTTAGACTCCCGAGATACGCAGTATTTT. It encodes CASSLDSRDTQYF.